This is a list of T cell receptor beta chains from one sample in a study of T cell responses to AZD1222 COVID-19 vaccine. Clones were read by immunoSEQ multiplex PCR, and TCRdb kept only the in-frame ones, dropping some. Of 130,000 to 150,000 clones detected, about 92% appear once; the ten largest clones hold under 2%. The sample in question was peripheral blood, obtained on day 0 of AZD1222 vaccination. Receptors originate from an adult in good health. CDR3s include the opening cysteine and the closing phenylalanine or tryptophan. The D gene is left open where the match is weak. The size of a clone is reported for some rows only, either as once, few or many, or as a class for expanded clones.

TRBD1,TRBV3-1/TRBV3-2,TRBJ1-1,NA,CASSQSRTGKTEAFF,TGTGCCAGCAGCCAGTCGCGGACAGGGAAAACTGAAGCTTTCTTT
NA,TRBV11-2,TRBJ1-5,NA,CASSLGSDIMPQHF,TGTGCCAGCAGCTTAGGTTCCGATATCATGCCCCAGCATTTT
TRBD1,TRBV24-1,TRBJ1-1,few,CATSDTWTGGNTEAFF,TGTGCCACCAGTGATACCTGGACAGGGGGGAACACTGAAGCTTTCTTT
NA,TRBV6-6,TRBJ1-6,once,CASSPGAGYNSPLHF,TGTGCCAGCAGTCCCGGGGCCGGTTATAATTCACCCCTCCACTTT
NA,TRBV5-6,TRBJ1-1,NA,CASSLRNSEAFF,TGTGCCAGCAGCCTGAGGAACTCTGAAGCTTTCTTT
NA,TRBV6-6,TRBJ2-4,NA,CASSPSNIQYF,TGTGCCAGCAGTCCCTCCAACATTCAGTACTTC
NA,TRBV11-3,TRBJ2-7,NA,CASSPQGPSGSEQYF,TGTGCCAGCAGCCCGCAGGGTCCCTCGGGGAGCGAGCAGTACTTC
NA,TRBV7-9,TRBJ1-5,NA,CASSLAGMGNQPQHF,TGTGCCAGCAGCTTAGCAGGGATGGGCAATCAGCCCCAGCATTTT
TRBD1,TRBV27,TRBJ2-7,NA,CASRLTGGIYEQYF,TGTGCCAGCAGATTGACAGGGGGGATCTACGAGCAGTACTTC
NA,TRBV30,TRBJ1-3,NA,CAWGSGNTIYF,TGTGCCTGGGGCTCTGGAAACACCATATATTTT
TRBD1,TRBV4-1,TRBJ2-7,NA,CASSPGTDLGEQYF,TGCGCCAGCAGCCCAGGGACAGACCTTGGAGAGCAGTACTTC
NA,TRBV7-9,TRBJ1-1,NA,CASSFPHKRGTEAFF,TGTGCCAGCAGCTTCCCCCACAAAAGGGGCACTGAAGCTTTCTTT
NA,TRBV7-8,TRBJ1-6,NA,CASSLAGGGSPLHF,TGTGCCAGCAGCTTAGCCGGGGGAGGGTCACCCCTCCACTTT
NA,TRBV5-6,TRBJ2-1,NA,CASSLPGYEQFF,TGTGCCAGCAGCTTGCCGGGGTATGAGCAGTTCTTC
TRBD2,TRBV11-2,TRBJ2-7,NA,CASSSREFAEQYF,TGTGCCAGCAGCTCGCGGGAGTTCGCCGAGCAGTACTTC
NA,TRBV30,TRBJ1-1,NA,CAWSLRILNTEAFF,TGTGCCTGGAGCCTACGGATTCTGAACACTGAAGCTTTCTTT
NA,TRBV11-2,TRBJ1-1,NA,CASSLLMAPNTEAFF,TGTGCCAGCAGCTTACTCATGGCCCCCAACACTGAAGCTTTCTTT
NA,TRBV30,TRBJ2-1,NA,CAWTSGNEQFF,TGTGCCTGGACCTCCGGGAATGAGCAGTTCTTC
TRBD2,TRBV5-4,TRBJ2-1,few,CASSGGLAGDQQFF,TGTGCCAGCAGCGGGGGGCTAGCGGGGGACCAGCAGTTCTTC
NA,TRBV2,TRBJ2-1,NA,CASSGQGTYNEQFF,TGTGCCAGCAGTGGCCAGGGGACCTACAATGAGCAGTTCTTC
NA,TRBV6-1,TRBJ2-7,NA,CASSEATRKQYF,TGTGCCAGCAGTGAAGCTACGAGAAAGCAGTACTTC
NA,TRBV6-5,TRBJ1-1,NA,CASSYGAPGRPAEAFF,TGTGCCAGCAGTTACGGCGCCCCGGGACGGCCGGCTGAAGCTTTCTTT
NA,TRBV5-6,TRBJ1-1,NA,CASSLGAIPKAFF,TGTGCCAGCAGCTTGGGGGCCATTCCAAAAGCTTTCTTT
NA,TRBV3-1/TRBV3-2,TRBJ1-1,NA,CASSRQNLNTEAFF,TGTGCCAGCAGCCGGCAGAACCTGAACACTGAAGCTTTCTTT
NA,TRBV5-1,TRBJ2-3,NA,CASSLAVEGTDTQYF,TGCGCCAGCAGCTTGGCCGTGGAGGGGACCGATACGCAGTATTTT
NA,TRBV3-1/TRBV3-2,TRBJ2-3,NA,CASSHRRSPEADTQYF,TGTGCCAGCAGCCATCGACGCTCACCTGAGGCAGATACGCAGTATTTT
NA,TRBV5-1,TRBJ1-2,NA,CASSLGPGAGGYTF,TGCGCCAGCAGCTTGGGCCCAGGGGCGGGCGGCTACACCTTC
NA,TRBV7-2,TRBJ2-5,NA,CASSPGIQETQYF,TGTGCCAGCAGTCCGGGTATTCAAGAGACCCAGTACTTC
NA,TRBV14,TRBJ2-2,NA,CASSQLGITGELFF,TGTGCCAGCAGCCAATTGGGAATAACCGGGGAGCTGTTTTTT
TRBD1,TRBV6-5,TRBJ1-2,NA,CASRLNRGINYGYTF,TGTGCCAGCAGACTCAACAGGGGGATTAACTATGGCTACACCTTC
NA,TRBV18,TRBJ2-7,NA,CASSPGENPSEEQYF,TGTGCCAGCTCACCTGGGGAGAATCCTTCTGAGGAGCAGTACTTC
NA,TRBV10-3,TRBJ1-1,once,CASTTQGDTEAFF,TGTGCCAGTACTACCCAGGGCGACACTGAAGCTTTCTTT
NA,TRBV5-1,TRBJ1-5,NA,CASSLDGLNNQPQHF,TGCGCCAGCAGCTTAGATGGACTGAACAATCAGCCCCAGCATTTT
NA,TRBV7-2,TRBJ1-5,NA,CASSLWGDQPQHF,TGTGCCAGCAGCTTATGGGGGGATCAGCCCCAGCATTTT
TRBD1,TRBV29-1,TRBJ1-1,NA,CSVQDRVNTEAFF,TGCAGCGTCCAGGACAGGGTGAACACTGAAGCTTTCTTT
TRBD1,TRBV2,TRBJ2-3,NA,CASSGQGTSTDTQYF,TGTGCCAGCAGTGGACAGGGGACTAGCACAGATACGCAGTATTTT
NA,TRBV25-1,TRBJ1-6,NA,CASRGVNADNSPLHF,TGTGCCAGCAGAGGAGTAAATGCCGATAATTCACCCCTCCACTTT
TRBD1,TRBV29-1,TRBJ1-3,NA,CSVVDRDLSGNTIYF,TGCAGCGTTGTGGACAGGGATCTCTCTGGAAACACCATATATTTT
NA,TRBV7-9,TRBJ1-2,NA,CASSPRGGYGYTF,TGTGCCAGCAGCCCTCGGGGGGGCTATGGCTACACCTTC
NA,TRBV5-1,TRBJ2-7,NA,CASSSQGPVDEQYF,TGCGCCAGCAGCTCCCAGGGCCCTGTGGACGAGCAGTACTTC
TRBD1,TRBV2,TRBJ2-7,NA,CASSFRQGVSYEQYF,TGTGCCAGCAGCTTTCGACAGGGTGTCTCCTACGAGCAGTACTTC
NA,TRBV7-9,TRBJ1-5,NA,CASSSAGPGDQPQHF,TGTGCCAGCAGCTCGGCCGGTCCCGGGGATCAGCCCCAGCATTTT
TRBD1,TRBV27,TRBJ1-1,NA,CASSWGQSNTEAFF,TGTGCCAGCAGTTGGGGACAGTCGAACACTGAAGCTTTCTTT
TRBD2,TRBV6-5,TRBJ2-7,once,CASSHGGSEQYF,TGTGCCAGCAGCCACGGGGGGAGCGAGCAGTACTTC
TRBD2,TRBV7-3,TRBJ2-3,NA,CASSSWTSGGPDTQYF,TGTGCCAGCAGCTCCTGGACTAGCGGGGGCCCAGATACGCAGTATTTT
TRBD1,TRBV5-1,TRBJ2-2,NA,CASSGTAITNTGELFF,TGCGCCAGCAGCGGGACAGCAATTACGAACACCGGGGAGCTGTTTTTT
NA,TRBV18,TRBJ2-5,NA,CASSRTQVESQETQYF,TGTGCCAGCTCACGAACGCAGGTCGAATCCCAAGAGACCCAGTACTTC
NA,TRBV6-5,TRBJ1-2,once,CASSFTRDGGGYGYTF,TGTGCCAGCAGTTTCACCCGGGACGGCGGTGGCTATGGCTACACCTTC